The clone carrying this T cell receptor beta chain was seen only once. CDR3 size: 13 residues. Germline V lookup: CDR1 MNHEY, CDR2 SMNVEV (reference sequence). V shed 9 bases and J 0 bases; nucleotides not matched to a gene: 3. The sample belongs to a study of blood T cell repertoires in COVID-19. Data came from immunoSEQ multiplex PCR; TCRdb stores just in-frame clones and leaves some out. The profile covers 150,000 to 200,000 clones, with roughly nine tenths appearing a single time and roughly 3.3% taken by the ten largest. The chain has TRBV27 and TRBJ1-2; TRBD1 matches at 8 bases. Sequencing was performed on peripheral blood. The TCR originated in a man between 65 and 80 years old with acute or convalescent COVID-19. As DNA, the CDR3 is TGTGCCAGTTGGGACAGGACTAACTATGGCTACACCTTC. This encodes CASWDRTNYGYTF.